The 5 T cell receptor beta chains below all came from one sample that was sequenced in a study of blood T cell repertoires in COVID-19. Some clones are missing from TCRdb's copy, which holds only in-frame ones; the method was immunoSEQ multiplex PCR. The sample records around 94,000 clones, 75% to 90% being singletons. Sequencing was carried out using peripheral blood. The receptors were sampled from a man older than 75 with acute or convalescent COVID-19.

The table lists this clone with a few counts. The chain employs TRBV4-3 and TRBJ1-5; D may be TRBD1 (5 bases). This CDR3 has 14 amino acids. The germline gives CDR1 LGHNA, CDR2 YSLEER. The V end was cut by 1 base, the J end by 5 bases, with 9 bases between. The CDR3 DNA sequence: TGCGCCAGCAGCCAAGGGGGGGGTGATCAGCCCCAGCATTTT. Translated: CASSQGGGDQPQHF.

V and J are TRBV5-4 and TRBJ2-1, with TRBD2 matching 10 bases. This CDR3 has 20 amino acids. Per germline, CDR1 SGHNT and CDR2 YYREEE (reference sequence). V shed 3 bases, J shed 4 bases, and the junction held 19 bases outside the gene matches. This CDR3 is CASSSRYGVRLAGAYNEQFF. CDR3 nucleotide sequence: TGTGCCAGCAGCTCGCGATATGGGGTCCGACTAGCGGGTGCTTACAATGAGCAGTTCTTC.

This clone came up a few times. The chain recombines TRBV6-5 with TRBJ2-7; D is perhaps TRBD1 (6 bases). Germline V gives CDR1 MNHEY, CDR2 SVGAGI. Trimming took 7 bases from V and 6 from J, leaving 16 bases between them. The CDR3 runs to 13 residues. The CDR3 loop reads CASMEASRGEQYF. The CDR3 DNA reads TGTGCCAGCATGGAGGCTAGCAGGGGCGAGCAGTACTTC.

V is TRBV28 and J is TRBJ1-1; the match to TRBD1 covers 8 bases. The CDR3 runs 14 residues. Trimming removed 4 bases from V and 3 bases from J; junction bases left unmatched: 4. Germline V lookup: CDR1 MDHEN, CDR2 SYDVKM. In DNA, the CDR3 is TGTGCCAGCAGTTCGGGACAGGCGGACACTGAAGCTTTCTTT. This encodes CASSSGQADTEAFF.

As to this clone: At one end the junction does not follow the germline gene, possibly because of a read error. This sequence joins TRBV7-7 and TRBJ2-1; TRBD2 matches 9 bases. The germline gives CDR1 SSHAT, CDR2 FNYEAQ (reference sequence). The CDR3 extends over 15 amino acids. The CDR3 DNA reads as TGTGCTAGCAGCTTAGGGCTAGCGGGAATCGATGAGCAGTTCTTC. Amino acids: CASSLGLAGIDEQFF.